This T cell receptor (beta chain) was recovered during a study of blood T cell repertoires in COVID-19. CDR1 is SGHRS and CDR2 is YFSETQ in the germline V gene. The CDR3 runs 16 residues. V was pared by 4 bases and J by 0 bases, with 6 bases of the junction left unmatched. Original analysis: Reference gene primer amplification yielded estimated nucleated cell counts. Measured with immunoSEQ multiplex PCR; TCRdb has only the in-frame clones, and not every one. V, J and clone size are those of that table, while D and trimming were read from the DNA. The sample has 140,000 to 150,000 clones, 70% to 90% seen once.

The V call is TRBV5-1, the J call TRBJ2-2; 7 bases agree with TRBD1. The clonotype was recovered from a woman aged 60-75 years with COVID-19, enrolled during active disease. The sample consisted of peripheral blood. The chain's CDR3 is CASSGRGISNTGELFF. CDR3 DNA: TGCGCCAGCAGCGGCAGGGGGATATCGAACACCGGGGAGCTGTTTTTT.